Listed below are T cell receptor beta chains from one sample, sequenced in a study of PD-1 blockade in mismatch repair-deficient tumors. Data came from immunoSEQ multiplex PCR; TCRdb stores just in-frame clones and leaves some out. The data contain some 45,000 clones, under 85% of them seen just once; the ten biggest clones take up 2.5% to 4%. Sequenced material: PBMCs, taken before pembrolizumab treatment. These receptors were collected from an adult with mismatch repair-deficient cancer. Both conserved end residues are part of each CDR3. D genes are given only for firm matches. Not every row has a clone size; where given, it reads once, few, many or a size class.

CAISKDRDTEAFF,TGTGCCATCAGCAAGGACAGGGACACTGAAGCTTTCTTT,few,TRBD1,TRBJ1-1,TRBV10-3
CASSITPNTGELFF,TGTGCCAGTAGTATTACCCCTAACACCGGGGAGCTGTTTTTT,-,-,TRBJ2-2,TRBV19
CASSPPGLVADTQYF,TGTGCCAGCAGCCCCCCGGGGCTGGTCGCAGATACGCAGTATTTT,-,-,TRBJ2-3,TRBV7-9
CASSYSNPGGNEKLFF,TGTGCCAGCAGTTACTCGAATCCAGGGGGGAATGAAAAACTGTTTTTT,-,TRBD1,TRBJ1-4,TRBV6-5
CASFRTVASTEAFF,TGTGCCAGCTTTCGGACGGTGGCGAGCACTGAAGCTTTCTTT,-,-,TRBJ1-1,TRBV27
CASSLDGGTYEQYF,TGTGCCAGCAGCTTAGACGGAGGTACCTACGAGCAGTACTTC,-,-,TRBJ2-7,TRBV7-9
CASSSNSNYGYTF,TGTGCCAGCAGTTCTAACAGTAACTATGGCTACACCTTC,-,-,TRBJ1-2,TRBV28
CASSPRRSGAQHF,TGTGCCAGCAGCCCAAGGAGATCGGGGGCCCAGCATTTT,few,-,TRBJ1-5,TRBV5-6
CASSFRTGEAYEQYF,TGTGCCAGCAGCTTCAGGACAGGGGAGGCCTACGAGCAGTACTTC,-,TRBD1,TRBJ2-7,TRBV5-4
CAISESRGASGNTIYF,TGTGCCATCAGTGAATCTAGAGGGGCGTCCGGAAACACCATATATTTT,-,-,TRBJ1-3,TRBV10-3
CASSSGTGRDQPQHF,TGTGCCAGCAGTTCCGGGACAGGGAGGGATCAGCCCCAGCATTTT,once,TRBD1,TRBJ1-5,TRBV4-2
CASSPDRVRTDTQYF,TGTGCCAGCAGCCCAGACAGGGTCCGCACAGATACGCAGTATTTT,-,TRBD1,TRBJ2-3,TRBV5-6
CASSWVTSADTGELFF,TGCGCCAGCAGCTGGGTGACTAGCGCTGACACCGGGGAGCTGTTTTTT,-,TRBD2,TRBJ2-2,TRBV5-1
CASSPVGAEPQHF,TGTGCCAGCAGCCCAGTGGGGGCCGAGCCCCAGCATTTT,-,-,TRBJ1-5,TRBV7-9
CASSYTSGTEGNTIYF,TGCGCCAGCAGCTATACATCCGGGACAGAGGGAAACACCATATATTTT,-,TRBD1,TRBJ1-3,TRBV5-1
CASSYSRVGEYGYTF,TGTGCCAGCAGTTACTCAAGGGTAGGGGAGTATGGCTACACCTTC,-,-,TRBJ1-2,TRBV6-5
CASSPLNTEAFF,TGTGCCAGCAGCCCCTTGAACACTGAAGCTTTCTTT,-,-,TRBJ1-1,TRBV11-3
CASSVGGLAYNEQFF,TGTGCCAGCAGCGTAGGGGGACTAGCCTACAATGAGCAGTTCTTC,once,TRBD2,TRBJ2-1,TRBV9
CASSLRSGELFF,TGTGCCAGCAGCTTGAGGTCCGGGGAGCTGTTTTTT,-,-,TRBJ2-2,TRBV5-8
CASSPYSGSNNEQFF,TGCGCCAGCAGTCCTTATAGCGGGAGCAACAATGAGCAGTTCTTC,-,TRBD2,TRBJ2-1,TRBV5-1
CASSPGVKAGGTEAFF,TGTGCCAGCAGCCCCGGTGTCAAGGCCGGAGGCACTGAAGCTTTCTTT,-,-,TRBJ1-1,TRBV7-2
CASSLMGGYTEAFF,TGTGCCAGCAGCTTGATGGGGGGATACACTGAAGCTTTCTTT,few,-,TRBJ1-1,TRBV5-4
CASSLEPGKNQPQHF,TGCGCCAGCAGCTTGGAGCCAGGGAAAAATCAGCCCCAGCATTTT,-,-,TRBJ1-5,TRBV5-1
CASSYTGTGELFF,TGCGCCAGCAGCTACACAGGGACCGGGGAGCTGTTTTTT,once,-,TRBJ2-2,TRBV4-1
CASSPRRDNEQFF,TGTGCCAGCAGCCCCAGGCGGGATAATGAGCAGTTCTTC,-,-,TRBJ2-1,TRBV7-8
CASSATPRPLEAFF,TGTGCCAGCAGCGCCACCCCACGGCCACTTGAAGCTTTCTTT,-,-,TRBJ1-1,TRBV9
CASSEWRNYGYTF,TGTGCCAGCAGTGAATGGAGGAACTATGGCTACACCTTC,few,-,TRBJ1-2,TRBV6-1
CASSPRNTGELFF,TGTGCCAGCAGCCCCCGGAACACCGGGGAGCTGTTTTTT,few,-,TRBJ2-2,TRBV11-2
CASSFVGNRALISSYF,TGTGCCAGCAGCTTTGTGGGCAATCGGGCCCTTATTTCTTCGTACTTC,-,-,TRBJ2-7,TRBV7-2
CASSVGTGVSTDTQYF,TGTGCCAGCAGCGTAGGGACAGGGGTGAGCACAGATACGCAGTATTTT,-,TRBD1,TRBJ2-3,TRBV9
CASSQDLTQGASAEAFF,TGTGCCAGCAGCCAAGATCTAACACAGGGGGCGAGCGCTGAAGCTTTCTTT,once,TRBD1,TRBJ1-1,TRBV14
CAISEQGAWTEAFF,TGTGCCATCAGTGAACAGGGGGCATGGACTGAAGCTTTCTTT,-,TRBD1,TRBJ1-1,TRBV10-3
CAISESKSTEQYF,TGTGCCATCAGTGAGTCGAAGAGTACGGAGCAGTACTTC,-,-,TRBJ2-7,TRBV10-3
CASNQPRQGPYNEQFF,TGTGCCAGCAACCAACCCCGACAGGGCCCCTACAATGAGCAGTTCTTC,-,TRBD1,TRBJ2-1,TRBV7-8
CASSVGAGGRRDTQYF,TGTGCCAGCAGCGTAGGAGCGGGAGGGCGTCGAGATACGCAGTATTTT,once,TRBD2,TRBJ2-3,TRBV9
CASGTELNTEAFF,TGTGCCAGCGGGACAGAATTGAACACTGAAGCTTTCTTT,-,TRBD1,TRBJ1-1,TRBV27
CASSDIAGVTTDTQYF,TGTGCCAGCAGTGACATTGCGGGAGTTACCACAGATACGCAGTATTTT,few,TRBD2,TRBJ2-3,TRBV6-4
CSVEDASGNNEQFF,TGCAGCGTTGAAGACGCTAGCGGGAACAATGAGCAGTTCTTC,-,TRBD2,TRBJ2-1,TRBV29-1
CASSLEVARVDPQYF,TGCGCCAGCAGCTTGGAGGTAGCGCGAGTTGATCCGCAGTATTTT,once,-,TRBJ2-3,TRBV5-1
CASSLQGANEQYF,TGTGCCAGCAGCCTACAGGGGGCGAATGAGCAGTACTTC,-,TRBD1,TRBJ2-7,TRBV7-9
CASSLRTENYGYTF,TGCGCCAGCAGCCTCCGGACGGAAAACTATGGCTACACCTTC,few,-,TRBJ1-2,TRBV5-1
CASIDSGTENEKLFF,TGTGCCAGCATCGACTCCGGGACAGAGAATGAAAAACTGTTTTTT,-,TRBD1,TRBJ1-4,TRBV6-6
CASRPQGARGYEQYF,TGTGCCAGCAGGCCCCAGGGCGCAAGGGGCTACGAGCAGTACTTC,-,-,TRBJ2-7,TRBV28
CASMSDGQETQYF,TGTGCCAGTATGTCGGACGGCCAAGAGACCCAGTACTTC,-,-,TRBJ2-5,TRBV19
CASSLNLRGTTDTQYF,TGTGCCAGCAGCTTAAACTTGCGCGGGACCACAGATACGCAGTATTTT,-,-,TRBJ2-3,TRBV7-2
CASSLLGQGRRNEQFF,TGTGCCAGCAGCTTACTGGGACAGGGCCGGCGGAATGAGCAGTTCTTC,-,TRBD1,TRBJ2-1,TRBV7-3
CSVGPKSNYGYTF,TGCAGCGTTGGCCCAAAGAGTAACTATGGCTACACCTTC,-,-,TRBJ1-2,TRBV29-1